The 12 T cell receptor beta chains presented below share a single source sample, sequenced in a study of blood T cells in healthy people across ages. Then a second PCR, running roughly 7 to 11 cycles, was carried out with a sample-barcoded 5' primer and a J-beta primer mix. TCRdb re-called the 5' RACE reads through MiXCR, storing one row per CDR3 protein. Of 1.5 million to 2 million distinct CDR3 sequences listed, roughly two fifths are singletons. Specimen: blood. Receptor source: a human donor in good health.

The rearrangement links TRBV15 to TRBJ1-1; no definite D call. V lost 1 base and J lost 6, with 15 bases in between. The CDR3 is 15 amino acids. Germline CDR1 and CDR2: LNHNV and YYDKDF (reference sequence). CDR3 residues: CATSRVEGSRAEAFF. The DNA for the CDR3 is TGTGCCACCAGCAGAGTCGAGGGTTCTAGGGCTGAAGCTTTCTTT.

This clonotype was counted many times. The chain combines TRBV27 with TRBJ2-1; D is unclear. Per the germline V gene, CDR1 is MNHEY and CDR2 is SMNVEV (reference sequence). The CDR3 is 14 amino acids. The V end lost 3 bases, the J end lost 1 base, and 7 bases lay between the germline ends. The CDR3 bases are TGTGCCAGCAGTTTCCTTGGGTCCTACAATGAGCAGTTCTTC. This gives the protein CASSFLGSYNEQFF.

This clonotype came up a few times. The V call is TRBV12-3 or TRBV12-4, the J call TRBJ1-2; the D gene is possibly TRBD1 (5 bases). The CDR3 covers 12 residues. The V and J ends lost 3 bases and 8 bases respectively, with 10 bases between them. Written as DNA, the CDR3 is TGTGCCAGCAGTTTCCGGACAAGCGGCTACACCTTC. Its protein product is CASSFRTSGYTF.

The chain joins TRBV9 to TRBJ1-6, with D unclear. With 3 bases removed from V and 9 bases from J, the gap between germline ends came to 16 bases. Germline V lookup: CDR1 SGDLS, CDR2 YYNGEE. The CDR3 runs 15 residues. The DNA of the CDR3 is TGTGCCAGCAGCGACGGGCGAGGAAGGATTTCACCCCTCCACTTT. Translating it yields CASSDGRGRISPLHF.

The gene calls are TRBV9 and TRBJ1-4, with D tentatively TRBD1 (5 bases). Germline V gives CDR1 SGDLS, CDR2 YYNGEE. The CDR3 is 15 amino acids. V lost 0 bases and J 7 bases, leaving 13 bases between the germline ends. The chain's CDR3 is CASSVAGVRGEKLFF. The DNA for the CDR3 is TGTGCCAGCAGCGTAGCGGGGGTTCGAGGTGAAAAACTGTTTTTT.

This clonotype has more than one count but fewer than ten. The junction differs from germline at one of its ends, possibly a read error. For the CDR3, the DNA is TGTGCTAGCAGCTTAAATGTGATCTCGGCGGCTAGCACAGATACGCAGTATTTT. Translated: CASSLNVISAASTDTQYF. The chain combines TRBV7-7 with TRBJ2-3; D gene unclear. Germline CDR1 is SSHAT and CDR2 is FNYEAQ (reference sequence). The CDR3 has 18 amino acids.

This sequence joins TRBV20-1 and TRBJ2-1; D possibly uses TRBD1 or TRBD2 (6 bases each). Trimming took 1 base from V and 0 from J, leaving 10 bases between them. This CDR3 has 15 amino acids. CDR1 is DFQATT, CDR2 SNEGSKA, per germline (reference sequence). In nucleotides, the CDR3 is TGCAGTGCTAGAGGGAGGGGGATCTCCTACAATGAGCAGTTCTTC. It encodes CSARGRGISYNEQFF.

This clonotype was seen only a few times. The V gene is TRBV4-2, the J gene TRBJ2-7, with TRBD2 as a possible D gene (6 bases). The CDR3 consists of 15 residues. V lost 0 bases, J lost 3 bases, and 12 bases lay in between. Germline CDR1 is LGHNA and CDR2 is YNFKEQ. The CDR3 region has the DNA TGTGCCAGCAGCCAAGATGGAGGGGCCTACTACGAGCAGTACTTC. Protein product: CASSQDGGAYYEQYF.

J is TRBJ1-5 and V is TRBV6-6, with D possibly TRBD1 on 5 matching bases. The germline V and J ends were trimmed by 5 bases and 0 bases, with 17 bases remaining between them. Germline V gives CDR1 MNHNY, CDR2 SVGAGI (reference sequence). This CDR3 spans 17 amino acids. CDR3: CASSLNRGFSSNQPQHF. The CDR3 DNA is TGTGCCAGCAGTCTTAATAGGGGTTTTAGTAGCAATCAGCCCCAGCATTTT.

A remark on this clonotype: A read error may be the cause here, since a much bigger clone is one base away. The rearrangement links TRBV2 to TRBJ1-1; D may be TRBD1 (6 bases). Germline CDR1 and CDR2: SNHLY and FYNNEI. The CDR3 is 15 amino acids. The CDR3 nucleotides are TGTGTCAGCCTATCGGGGACATTAGCTAACACTGAAGCTTTCTTT. It yields the protein CVSLSGTLANTEAFF.

The V gene is TRBV7-9, the J gene TRBJ1-1, with a tentative D call TRBD1 (5 bases). Germline V CDR1 and CDR2: SEHNR, FQNEAQ (reference sequence). The CDR3 has 15 amino acids. V was cut by 2 bases and J by 1 base, with 11 bases left in between. The CDR3 DNA reads TGTGCCAGCAGCTTATCCGGGGACCAGAACACTGAAGCTTTCTTT. Translation: CASSLSGDQNTEAFF. Full variable domain (remainder filled in from reference TRBV7-9 and TRBJ1-1): DTGVSQNPRHKITKRGQNVTFRCDPISEHNRLYWYRQTLGQGPEFLTYFQNEAQLEKSRLLSDRFSAERPKGSFSTLEIQRTEQGDSAMYLCASSLSGDQNTEAFFGQGTRLTVV.

The chain uses TRBV10-3 and TRBJ1-3, with D unresolved. Germline lookup yields CDR1 ENHRY and CDR2 SYGVKD. Trimming pared 2 bases from V and 4 bases from J, leaving 12 bases between. The CDR3 runs 15 residues. The CDR3 DNA is TGTGCCATCAGTGAGGCGGGCCCCCCGGGAAACACCATATATTTT. This codes for CAISEAGPPGNTIYF.